This TCR beta chain was obtained from a study of cytomegalovirus exposure and HLA in healthy donors. Regarding the study as a whole: Associated with cytomegalovirus, according to the listing, were around 160 TCR beta chains.

Germline-derived CDR1 and CDR2 are ENHRY and SYGVKD. Trimming took 0 bases from V and 0 from J, leaving 11 bases between them. The CDR3 consists of 16 residues. On this clone itself: Its antigen is undetermined.

PCR used 60 Vbeta primers and 13 Jbeta primers. Assay: immunoSEQ multiplex PCR; the TCRdb copy retains only in-frame clones and omits some. The profile shows approximately 220,000 clones, roughly 85% of them singletons. This receptor was taken from a male donor in good health and CMV-seronegative. Sequencing used PBMCs. The chain employs TRBV10-3 and TRBJ1-2; D gene ambiguous. This CDR3 is CAISESLRAPNYGYTF. The CDR3 nucleotides are TGTGCCATCAGTGAGTCGTTGAGGGCCCCTAACTATGGCTACACCTTC.